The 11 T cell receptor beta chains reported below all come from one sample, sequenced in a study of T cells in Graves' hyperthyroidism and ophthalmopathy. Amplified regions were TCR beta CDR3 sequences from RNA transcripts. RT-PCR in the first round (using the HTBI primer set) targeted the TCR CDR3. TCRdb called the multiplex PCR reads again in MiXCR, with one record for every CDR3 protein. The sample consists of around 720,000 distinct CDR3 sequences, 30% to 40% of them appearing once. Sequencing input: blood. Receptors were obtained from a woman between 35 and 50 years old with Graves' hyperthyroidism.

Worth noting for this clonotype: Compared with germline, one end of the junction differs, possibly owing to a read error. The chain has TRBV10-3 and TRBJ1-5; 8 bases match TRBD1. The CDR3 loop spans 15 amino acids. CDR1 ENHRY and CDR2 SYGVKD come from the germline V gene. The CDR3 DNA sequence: TGTGCCAGCAGTGAGATGGGACAGGGCAATCAGCCCCAGCATTTT. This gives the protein CASSEMGQGNQPQHF.

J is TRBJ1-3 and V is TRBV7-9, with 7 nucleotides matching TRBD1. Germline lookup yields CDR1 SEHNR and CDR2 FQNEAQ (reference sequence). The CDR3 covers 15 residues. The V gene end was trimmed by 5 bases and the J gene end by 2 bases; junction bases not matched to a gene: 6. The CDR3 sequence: CASSPGQAPGNTIYF. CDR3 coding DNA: TGTGCCAGCAGCCCTGGACAGGCCCCTGGAAACACCATATATTTT. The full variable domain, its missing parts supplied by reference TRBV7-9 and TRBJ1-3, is DTGVSQNPRHKITKRGQNVTFRCDPISEHNRLYWYRQTLGQGPEFLTYFQNEAQLEKSRLLSDRFSAERPKGSFSTLEIQRTEQGDSAMYLCASSPGQAPGNTIYFGEGSWLTVV.

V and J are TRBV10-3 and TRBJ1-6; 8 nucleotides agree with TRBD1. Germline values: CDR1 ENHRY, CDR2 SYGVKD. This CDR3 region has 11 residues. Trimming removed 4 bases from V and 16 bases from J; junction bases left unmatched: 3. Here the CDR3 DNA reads TGTGCCATCAGTGGACAGGGGTCTCTCCACTTT. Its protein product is CAISGQGSLHF.

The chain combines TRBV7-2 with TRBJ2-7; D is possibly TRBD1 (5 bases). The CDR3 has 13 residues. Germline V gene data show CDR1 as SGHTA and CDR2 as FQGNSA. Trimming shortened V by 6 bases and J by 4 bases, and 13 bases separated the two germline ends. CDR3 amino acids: CASSPQQVYEQYF. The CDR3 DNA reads TGTGCCAGCAGTCCACAACAGGTTTACGAGCAGTACTTC.

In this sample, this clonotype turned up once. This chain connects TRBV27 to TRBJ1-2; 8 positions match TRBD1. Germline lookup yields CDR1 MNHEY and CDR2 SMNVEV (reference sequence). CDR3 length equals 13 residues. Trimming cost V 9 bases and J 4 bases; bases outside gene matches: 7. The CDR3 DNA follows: TGTGCCAGTTCAGGGGGCTATGGCTATGGCTACACCTTC. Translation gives CASSGGYGYGYTF.

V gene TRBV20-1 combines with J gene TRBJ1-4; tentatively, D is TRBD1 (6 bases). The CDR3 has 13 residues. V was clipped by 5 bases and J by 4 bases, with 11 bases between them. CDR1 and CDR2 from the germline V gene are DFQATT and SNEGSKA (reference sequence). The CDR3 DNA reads TGCAGTGCTGAAGACAGGCTTAATGAAAAACTGTTTTTT. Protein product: CSAEDRLNEKLFF.

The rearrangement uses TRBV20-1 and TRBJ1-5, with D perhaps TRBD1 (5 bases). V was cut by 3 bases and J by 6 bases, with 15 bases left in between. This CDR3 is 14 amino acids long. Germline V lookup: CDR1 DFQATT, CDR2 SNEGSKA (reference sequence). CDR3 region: CSAREGRVSQPQHF. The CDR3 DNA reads TGCAGTGCTAGGGAGGGGCGGGTGAGTCAGCCCCAGCATTTT.

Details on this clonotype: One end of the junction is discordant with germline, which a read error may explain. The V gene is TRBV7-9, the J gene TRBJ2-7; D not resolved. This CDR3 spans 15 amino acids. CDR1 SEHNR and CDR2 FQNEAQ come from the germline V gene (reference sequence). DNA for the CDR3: TGCGCCAGCAGCCAAGATTCCTCCCCCTCCTACGAGCAGTACTTC. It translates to CASSQDSSPSYEQYF.

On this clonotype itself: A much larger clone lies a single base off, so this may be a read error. CDR3 protein: CASGPGRSEQYF. For the CDR3, the DNA is TGTGCCAGCGGCCCAGGGAGAAGCGAGCAGTACTTC. The V gene is TRBV7-9, the J gene TRBJ2-7; D is possibly TRBD1 or TRBD2 (5 bases each). V dropped 8 bases and J dropped 6 bases, with 14 bases sitting between them. The germline gives CDR1 SEHNR, CDR2 FQNEAQ (reference sequence). The CDR3 extends over 12 amino acids.

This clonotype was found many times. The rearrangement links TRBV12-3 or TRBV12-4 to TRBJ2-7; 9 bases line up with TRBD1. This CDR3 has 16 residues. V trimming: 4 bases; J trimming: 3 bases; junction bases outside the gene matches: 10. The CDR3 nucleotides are TGTGCCAGCAGTTGGGGGACAGGGTTTAGGCTCTACGAGCAGTACTTC. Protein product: CASSWGTGFRLYEQYF.

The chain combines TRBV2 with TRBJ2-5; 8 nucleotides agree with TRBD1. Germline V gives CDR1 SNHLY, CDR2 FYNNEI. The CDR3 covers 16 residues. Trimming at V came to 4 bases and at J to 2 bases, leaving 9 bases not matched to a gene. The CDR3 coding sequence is TGTGCCAGCAGTGCCGGCGACAGGGGCCCTCAAGAGACCCAGTACTTC. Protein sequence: CASSAGDRGPQETQYF.